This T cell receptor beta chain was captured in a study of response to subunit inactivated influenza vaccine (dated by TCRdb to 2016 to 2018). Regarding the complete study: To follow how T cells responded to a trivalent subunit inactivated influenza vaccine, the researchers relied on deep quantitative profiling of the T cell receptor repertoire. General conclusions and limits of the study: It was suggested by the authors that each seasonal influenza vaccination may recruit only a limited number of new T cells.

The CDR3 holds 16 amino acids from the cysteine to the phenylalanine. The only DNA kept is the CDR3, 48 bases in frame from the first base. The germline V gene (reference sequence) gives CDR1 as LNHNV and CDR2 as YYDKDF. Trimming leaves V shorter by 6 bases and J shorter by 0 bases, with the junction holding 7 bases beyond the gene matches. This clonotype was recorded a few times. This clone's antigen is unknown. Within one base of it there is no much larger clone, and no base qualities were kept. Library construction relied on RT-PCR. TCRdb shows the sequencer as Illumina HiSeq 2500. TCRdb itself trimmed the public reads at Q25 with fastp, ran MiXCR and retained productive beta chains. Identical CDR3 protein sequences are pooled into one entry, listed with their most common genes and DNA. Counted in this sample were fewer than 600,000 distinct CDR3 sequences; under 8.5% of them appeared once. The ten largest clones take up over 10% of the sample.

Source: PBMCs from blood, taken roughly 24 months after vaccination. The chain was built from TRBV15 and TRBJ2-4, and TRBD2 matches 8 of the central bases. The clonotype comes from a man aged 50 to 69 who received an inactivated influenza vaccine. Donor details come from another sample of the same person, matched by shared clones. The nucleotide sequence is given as TGTGCCACCAGAGAAGAGAGCGGGGGAGCCAAAAACATTCAGTACTTC. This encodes CATREESGGAKNIQYF.